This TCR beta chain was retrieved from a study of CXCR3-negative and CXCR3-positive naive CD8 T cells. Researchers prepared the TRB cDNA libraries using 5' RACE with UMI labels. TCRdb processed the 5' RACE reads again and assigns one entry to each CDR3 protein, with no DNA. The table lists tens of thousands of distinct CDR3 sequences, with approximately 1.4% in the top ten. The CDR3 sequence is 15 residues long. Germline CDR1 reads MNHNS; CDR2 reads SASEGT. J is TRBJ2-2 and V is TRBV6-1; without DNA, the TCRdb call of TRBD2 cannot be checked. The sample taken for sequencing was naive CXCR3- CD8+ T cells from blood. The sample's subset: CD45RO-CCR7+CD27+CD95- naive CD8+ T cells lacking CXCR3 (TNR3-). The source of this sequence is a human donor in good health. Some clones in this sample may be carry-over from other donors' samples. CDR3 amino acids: CASSDFGLNTGELFF.